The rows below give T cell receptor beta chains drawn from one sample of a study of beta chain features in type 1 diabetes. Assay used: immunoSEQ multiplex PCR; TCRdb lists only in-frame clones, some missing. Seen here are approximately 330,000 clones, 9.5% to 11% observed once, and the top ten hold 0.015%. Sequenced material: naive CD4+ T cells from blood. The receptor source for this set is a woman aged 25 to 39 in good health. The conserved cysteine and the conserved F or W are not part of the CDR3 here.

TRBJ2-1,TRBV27,ASGAGTGVYNEQF
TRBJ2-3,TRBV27,ASSLPGLAGADTQY
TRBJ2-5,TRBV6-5,ASSPGVGETQY
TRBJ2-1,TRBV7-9,ASSLLSRVSYNEQF
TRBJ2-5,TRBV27,ASRTSFETQY
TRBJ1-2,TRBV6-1,ASSESPTNYGYT
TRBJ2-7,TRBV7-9,ASSTGQGGFYEQY
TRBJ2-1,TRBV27,ASIPGTGGNEQF
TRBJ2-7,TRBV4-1,ASSQAPLAGGGNEQY
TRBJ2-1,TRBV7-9,ASSLAAGGWNEQF
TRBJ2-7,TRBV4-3,ASSQAASGGILYEQY
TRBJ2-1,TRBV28,ASSLTFLSGDEQF
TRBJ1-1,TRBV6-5,ASSYSAGGETEAF
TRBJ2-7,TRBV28,ASSLPGVAGSEQY
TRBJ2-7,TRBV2,ASSRGQGASSYEQY
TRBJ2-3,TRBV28,ASSSRASGRAQDTQY
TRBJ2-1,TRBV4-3,ASVDSGGRNEQF
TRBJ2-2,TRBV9,ASSRQGASANTGELF
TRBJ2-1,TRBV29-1,SVEARAGTSGRGGEF
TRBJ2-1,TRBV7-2,ASTKARGRNEQF
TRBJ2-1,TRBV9,ASSGTSGMGDNEQF
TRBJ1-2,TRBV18,ASSPSEDYGYT
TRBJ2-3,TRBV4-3,ASSQASSPDTQY
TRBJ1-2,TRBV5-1,ASSLTGQGQGYT
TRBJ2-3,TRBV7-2,ASSLTVLAETDTQY
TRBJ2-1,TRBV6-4,ASRLEMSSYNEQF
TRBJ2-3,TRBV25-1,ASSEYTASTDTQY
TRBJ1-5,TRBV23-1,ASSDRLTGASQPQH
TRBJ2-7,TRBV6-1,ASSDRARGTYEQY
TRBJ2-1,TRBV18,ASSPTSGRAGEQF
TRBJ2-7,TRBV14,ASSQRTSGSKDEQY
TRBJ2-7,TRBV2,ASLGLAGGSYEPQY
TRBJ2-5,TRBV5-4,ASSLTSGRFETQY
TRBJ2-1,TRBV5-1,ASSLVAGSYNEQF
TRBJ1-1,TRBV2,ASGGTWGQSEAF
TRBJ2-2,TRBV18,ASSPPTQGAAGELF
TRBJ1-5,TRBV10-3,AIRGTGDSNQPQH
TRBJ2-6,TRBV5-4,ASSLGQTDWGANVLT
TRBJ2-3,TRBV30,AWSPAGTGSTDTQY
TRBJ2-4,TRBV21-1,ASVRAPRNIQY
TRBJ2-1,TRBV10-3,AISESSLNEQF
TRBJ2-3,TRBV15,ATSRGVAGTSTDTQY
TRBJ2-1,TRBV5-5,ASSSGSGSNEQF
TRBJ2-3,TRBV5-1,ASSLRAGDTDTQY
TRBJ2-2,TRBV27,ASSLLAGGPGELF
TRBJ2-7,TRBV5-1,ASSPSSYEQY
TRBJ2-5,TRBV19,ASSMVRGSGQETQY
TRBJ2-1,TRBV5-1,ASSLRGSGYNEQF
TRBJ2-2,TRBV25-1,ASSELPGTGAGELF